The 28 T cell receptor beta chains given below trace back to one sample, sequenced in a study of T cells in localized non-small cell lung cancer. The data were produced by immunoSEQ multiplex PCR, yet TCRdb's version contains in-frame clones alone and is incomplete. The sample includes 50,000 to 55,000 clones, more than 75% of them seen just once. The sample here was PBMCs, taken before any cancer treatment. The receptors shown here come from a female donor with stage II lung adenocarcinoma.

The chain combines TRBV15 with TRBJ1-2; 7 nucleotides align to TRBD1. The germline gives CDR1 LNHNV, CDR2 YYDKDF (reference sequence). V dropped 5 bases and J dropped 7; count of bases not matched to a gene: 19. The CDR3 runs 17 residues. CDR3 nucleotides: TGTGCCACCAGCCGTCAATTACAGGGGAATTATGGTACTGGCTACACCTTC. Its translation is CATSRQLQGNYGTGYTF.

This clone was observed a single time. The chain joins TRBV7-8 to TRBJ1-1; D gene unclear. Germline V CDR1 and CDR2: SGHVS, FQNEAQ. This CDR3 spans 12 amino acids. V was shortened by 5 bases and J by 2 bases, with 6 bases between the two germline ends. CDR3 sequence: CASSHTNTEAFF. The CDR3 DNA sequence: TGTGCCAGCAGCCACACTAACACTGAAGCTTTCTTT.

The chain recombines TRBV6-6 with TRBJ1-2; maybe TRBD1 (6 bases). Germline loops: CDR1 MNHNY, CDR2 SVGAGI (reference sequence). CDR3 length: 15 amino acids. V was cut by 0 bases and J by 1 base, with 9 bases left in between. The CDR3 sequence: CASSYSGHLNYGYTF. CDR3 nucleotide sequence: TGTGCCAGCAGTTACTCGGGACACCTTAACTATGGCTACACCTTC.

The V call is TRBV12-2, the J call TRBJ2-3; TRBD2, the D gene given by the table, was not confirmed from the DNA. TRBV12-2 is recorded as a pseudogene. The CDR3 runs 22 residues. The CDR3 loop is CASRLGQNGQHLAVISTDTQYF. The CDR3 region has the DNA TGTGCAAGTCGCTTAGGACAAAACGGACAGCATCTAGCGGTTATTAGCACAGATACGCAGTATTTT.

The chain has TRBV30 and TRBJ1-4; D uncertain. V was trimmed by 0 bases and J by 5 bases, leaving 10 bases between them. Germline CDR1 is GTSNPN and CDR2 is SVGIG (reference sequence). This CDR3 region has 14 residues. CDR3 DNA: TGTGCCTGGAGTGTACGGCAGGCCAATGAAAAACTGTTTTTT. Its protein is CAWSVRQANEKLFF.

This sequence joins TRBV7-6 and TRBJ1-5; TRBD1 aligns across 7 bases. The length of the CDR3 is 18 residues. The trim removed 5 bases at V and 3 bases at J, leaving 16 bases unmatched. The germline CDR1 and CDR2 sequences are SGHVS and FNYEAQ. In nucleotides, the CDR3 is TGTGCCAGCAGCCCCAATTCAGCAGGGGGAGTAAACAATCAGCCCCAGCATTTT. It is translated as CASSPNSAGGVNNQPQHF.

The chain recombines TRBV10-3 with TRBJ2-7, with D perhaps matching TRBD2 (7 bases). Germline values: CDR1 ENHRY, CDR2 SYGVKD. The CDR3 spans 14 residues. Trimming left V 7 bases short and J 5 bases short, with 18 bases between. This CDR3 is CAIMGTPGGNEQYF. The CDR3 coding sequence is TGTGCCATCATGGGGACCCCGGGGGGCAACGAGCAGTACTTC.

This chain uses TRBV5-1 with TRBJ1-6; 7 bases match TRBD1. V lost 3 bases, J lost 10 bases, and 16 bases stayed unmatched. The germline V gene encodes CDR1 SGHRS and CDR2 YFSETQ. The CDR3 has 17 residues. The CDR3 DNA is TGCGCCAGCAGCTCCGGCGGGCGCAGGGGGGAGAGGTCACCCCTCCACTTT. Translated: CASSSGGRRGERSPLHF.

The chain has TRBV27 and TRBJ1-6; 8 bases fit TRBD1. The CDR3 totals 18 residues. V shed 0 bases and J 7 bases; nucleotides not matched to a gene: 11. CDR1 and CDR2 (germline): MNHEY, SMNVEV (reference sequence). CDR3 in DNA: TGTGCCAGCAGTTTATCCCACAGGGGGTCCAATTTCAATTCACCCCTCCACTTT. Its translation is CASSLSHRGSNFNSPLHF.

This clone was seen a single time. The chain combines TRBV14 with TRBJ1-2; D remains ambiguous. V was shortened by 0 bases and J by 1 base, with 9 bases between the two germline ends. The germline CDR1 and CDR2 sequences are SGHDN and FVKESK. CDR3 size: 15 residues. The CDR3 sequence is CASSQDPRINYGYTF. The CDR3, as DNA: TGTGCCAGCAGCCAAGACCCCAGGATTAACTATGGCTACACCTTC. Full variable domain (remainder filled in from reference TRBV14 and TRBJ1-2): EAGVTQFPSHSVIEKGQTVTLRCDPISGHDNLYWYRRVMGKEIKFLLHFVKESKQDESGMPNNRFLAERTGGTYSTLKVQPAELEDSGVYFCASSQDPRINYGYTFGSGTRLTVV.

This sequence joins TRBV6-6 and TRBJ1-5, with a possible D match to TRBD1 (6 bases). Germline V gene sequence: CDR1 MNHNY, CDR2 SVGAGI (reference sequence). Trimming removed 7 bases at V and 7 bases at J, with 17 bases between. The CDR3 covers 14 residues. CDR3 sequence: CASTRLGASQPQHF. CDR3 bases: TGTGCCAGCACCCGTCTGGGGGCGAGCCAGCCCCAGCATTTT.

This clone was seen once. This sequence joins TRBV7-9 and TRBJ2-5, with TRBD2 as a possible D gene (5 bases). V was trimmed by 6 bases and J by 5 bases, leaving 13 bases between them. CDR1 and CDR2 from the germline V gene are SEHNR and FQNEAQ (reference sequence). The CDR3 contains 13 residues. The CDR3 DNA reads as TGTGCCAGCAGGCGGACGACGGGGGAGACCCAGTACTTC. This sequence encodes CASRRTTGETQYF.

The rearrangement links TRBV6-5 to TRBJ2-1, with 9 bases lining up with TRBD2. V lost 5 bases and J lost 10; bases outside the gene matches: 12. Germline loops: CDR1 MNHEY, CDR2 SVGAGI. The CDR3 is 15 amino acids. The CDR3 reads CASSTAGGGAQEQFF. CDR3 sequence (DNA): TGTGCCAGCAGTACGGCGGGCGGGGGGGCCCAGGAGCAGTTCTTC.

V usage is TRBV27 and J usage is TRBJ1-4, with a tentative D call TRBD1 (5 bases). In germline, CDR1 is MNHEY, CDR2 SMNVEV (reference sequence). The CDR3 runs 17 residues. V lost 3 bases, J lost 3 bases, and 17 bases lay in between. CDR3 region: CASSLKGRATSNEKLFF. The DNA of the CDR3 is TGTGCCAGCAGTTTGAAGGGCAGGGCGACTTCTAATGAAAAACTGTTTTTT.

The chain couples TRBV28 to TRBJ2-7, with TRBD1 matching 9 bases. V shed 7 bases, J shed 7 bases, and the junction held 8 bases outside the gene matches. The CDR3 has 13 residues. Looked up from germline, CDR1 is MDHEN and CDR2 is SYDVKM. The CDR3 DNA sequence: TGTGCCAGCATAAAACAGGGGGCGAGAGAGCAGTACTTC. Its protein is CASIKQGAREQYF.

The chain has TRBV21-1 and TRBJ1-1. TRBV21-1 is assigned pseudogene status. This CDR3 is built from 17 residues. In DNA form, the CDR3 reads TGTGCCAGCAGCAAACATCAAGGTTGGCTCAAAAGGACTGAAGCTTTCTTT. Residues: CASSKHQGWLKRTEAFF.

The chain combines TRBV7-9 with TRBJ1-1, with a weak D call TRBD1 (5 bases). V was cut by 10 bases and J by 7 bases, with 13 bases left in between. This CDR3 has 11 residues. Looked up from germline, CDR1 is SEHNR and CDR2 is FQNEAQ (reference sequence). The CDR3 here is CATRGQYEAFF. The CDR3 DNA is TGTGCCACGCGGGGCCAGTATGAAGCTTTCTTT.

The J gene is TRBJ1-5, the V gene TRBV4-1; no firm D call. Germline V gene lookup returns CDR1 MGHRA and CDR2 YSYEKL. Deletions cut 4 bases from V and 5 bases from J, with 15 bases between. The CDR3 extends over 15 amino acids. CDR3 DNA sequence: TGCGCCAGCAGCCTGATCTTTACAGCCTATCAGCCCCAGCATTTT. This sequence encodes CASSLIFTAYQPQHF.

The chain has TRBV18 and TRBJ1-2; D may be TRBD1 (5 bases). The CDR3 totals 13 residues. Germline loops: CDR1 KGHSH, CDR2 LQKENI. Trimming cost V 5 bases and J 4 bases, with 11 bases left between them. The CDR3 DNA sequence: TGTGCCAGCTCAACTCAGGGATTCTATGGCTACACCTTC. This translates into CASSTQGFYGYTF.

The rearrangement links TRBV7-8 to TRBJ2-2; D perhaps matches TRBD1 (5 bases). V lost 0 bases to trimming and J lost 0 bases, with 17 bases between them. CDR3 length: 19 amino acids. From germline, CDR1 is SGHVS and CDR2 FQNEAQ. The CDR3: CASSLAFRVPPSNTGELFF. The CDR3 nucleotides are TGTGCCAGCAGCTTAGCCTTCAGGGTACCCCCTTCGAACACCGGGGAGCTGTTTTTT.

The chain couples TRBV6-1 to TRBJ1-1; D ambiguous. Trimming took off 7 bases at V and 6 bases at J, with 12 bases between the two ends. Germline V lookup: CDR1 MNHNS, CDR2 SASEGT. CDR3 length equals 12 residues. As DNA, the CDR3 is TGTGCCAGCACCCAATTAAGAGCTGAAGCTTTCTTT. This encodes CASTQLRAEAFF.

V is TRBV27 and J is TRBJ2-7, with a weak D call TRBD1 (7 bases). Germline V gene sequence: CDR1 MNHEY, CDR2 SMNVEV (reference sequence). The V end lost 6 bases, the J end lost 7 bases, and 10 bases lay between the germline ends. The length of the CDR3 is 11 residues. The chain's CDR3 is CASRTGREQYF. The CDR3 bases are TGTGCCAGCAGGACAGGGAGGGAGCAGTACTTC.

This clone came up once. This rearrangement joins TRBV29-1 to TRBJ2-7, with D uncertain. CDR1 and CDR2 from the germline V gene are SQVTM and ANQGSEA. Trimming left V 6 bases short and J 2 bases short, with 11 bases between. This CDR3 is built from 12 residues. The CDR3 coding sequence is TGCAGCGTGTTCATGGGAACCTACGAGCAGTACTTC. Its protein product is CSVFMGTYEQYF.

The CDR3 reads CASSFNVVGNEQFF. The DNA for the CDR3 is TGTGCCAGCAGTTTTAATGTTGTTGGCAATGAGCAGTTCTTC. The chain employs TRBV27 and TRBJ2-1; D is unresolved. Germline lookup yields CDR1 MNHEY and CDR2 SMNVEV (reference sequence). Trimming shortened V by 3 bases and J by 6 bases, and 12 bases separated the two germline ends. The CDR3 is 14 amino acids.

The genes are TRBV7-9 and TRBJ1-2; D is unresolved. Germline CDR1 reads SEHNR; CDR2 reads FQNEAQ (reference sequence). The V end was cut by 4 bases, the J end by 6 bases, with 12 bases between. This CDR3 contains 13 residues. CDR3 coding DNA: TGTGCCAGCAGCTCGGTGGGCGGGGATGGCTACACCTTC. This sequence encodes CASSSVGGDGYTF. Combining the CDR3 with reference TRBV7-9 and TRBJ1-2 gives the whole variable domain DTGVSQNPRHKITKRGQNVTFRCDPISEHNRLYWYRQTLGQGPEFLTYFQNEAQLEKSRLLSDRFSAERPKGSFSTLEIQRTEQGDSAMYLCASSSVGGDGYTFGSGTRLTVV.

V gene TRBV5-8 combines with J gene TRBJ2-2, with 8 bases lining up with TRBD1. CDR1 SGHTS and CDR2 YDEGEE come from the germline V gene. The CDR3 consists of 15 residues. The J segment lost 3 bases and the V segment lost 6 bases, leaving 7 bases of the junction unmatched. The CDR3 is CASTGGTGHTGELFF. CDR3 in DNA: TGTGCCAGCACAGGCGGGACAGGTCACACCGGGGAGCTGTTTTTT.

This clone was seen once. The V gene is TRBV2, the J gene TRBJ1-6; unclear D gene. V lost 4 bases and J 7 bases, leaving 11 bases between the germline ends. CDR3 length: 14 residues. From germline, CDR1 is SNHLY and CDR2 FYNNEI. The CDR3 bases are TGTGCCAGCAGTGTGGATCTCTCAAATTCACCCCTCCACTTT. Protein sequence: CASSVDLSNSPLHF.

This clone was recorded only once. The chain combines TRBV5-6 with TRBJ2-4; D unresolved. This CDR3 contains 14 residues. The V gene lost 0 bases and the J gene lost 0 bases, with 4 bases spanning the gap. Germline V gives CDR1 SGHDT, CDR2 YYEEEE. The CDR3 sequence is CASSLEGAKNIQYF. DNA for the CDR3: TGTGCCAGCAGCTTGGAAGGAGCCAAAAACATTCAGTACTTC.